Sequencing of this T cell receptor (beta chain) was carried out in a study of T cell responses to AZD1222 COVID-19 vaccine. Study-level information: Second-dose intervals of approximately 4 or approximately 12 weeks were pooled.

Comments on this clone: What it binds is not known.

Libraries were prepared by immunoSEQ multiplex PCR; TCRdb keeps only in-frame clonotypes and omits some of them. The data contain fewer than 300,000 clones, approximately 93% of them singletons. Points from the study as a whole: The repertoires were collected only after the peak T cell response. The donor cohort was predominantly white British with a female majority, and clonal diversity may have been underestimated. Baseline testing showed seropositivity in only a handful of AZD1222 recipients.

Sequencing used peripheral blood, obtained on day 0 of AZD1222 vaccination. This TCR was recovered from an adult in good health.

This CDR3 reads CASSEYVDTQYF. The DNA of the CDR3 is TGCGCCAGCAGTGAATACGTTGATACGCAGTATTTT. The rearrangement uses TRBV10-2 and TRBJ2-3; D gene uncertain. The CDR3 totals 12 residues. V lost 3 bases to trimming and J lost 6 bases, with 7 bases between them. CDR1 WSHSY and CDR2 SAAADI come from the germline V gene.